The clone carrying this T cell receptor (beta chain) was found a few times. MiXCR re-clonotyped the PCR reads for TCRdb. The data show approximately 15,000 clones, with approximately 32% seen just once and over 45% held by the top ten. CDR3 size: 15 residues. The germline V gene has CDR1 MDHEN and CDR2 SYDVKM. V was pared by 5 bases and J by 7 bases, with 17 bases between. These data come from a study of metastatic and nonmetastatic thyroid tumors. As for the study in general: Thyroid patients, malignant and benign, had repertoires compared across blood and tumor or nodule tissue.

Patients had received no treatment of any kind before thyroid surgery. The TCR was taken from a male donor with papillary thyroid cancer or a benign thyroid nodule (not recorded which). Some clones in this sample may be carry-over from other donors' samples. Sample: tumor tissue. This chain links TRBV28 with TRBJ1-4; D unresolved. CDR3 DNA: TGTGCCAGCAGTCTGTACTTATTGGGTTCTGAAAAACTGTTTTTT. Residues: CASSLYLLGSEKLFF.